One and the same sample provided the 30 T cell receptor beta chains below, sequenced in a study. Libraries were prepared by immunoSEQ multiplex PCR; TCRdb keeps only in-frame clonotypes and omits some of them. The top ten clones hold around 11% of a sample with about 50,000 clones, 85% to 95% of them seen once. Sequenced: PBMCs. The receptors originated from a man aged 35 to 55 with rheumatoid arthritis.

This clone was seen only once. The V gene is TRBV5-1, the J gene TRBJ1-6, with 7 bases matching TRBD1. This CDR3 spans 16 amino acids. J lost 6 bases, V lost 4 bases, and 10 bases had no gene match. Germline values: CDR1 SGHRS, CDR2 YFSETQ. CDR3 amino acids: CASSREGQATNSPLHF. The CDR3 region has the DNA TGCGCCAGCAGCCGAGAAGGACAGGCCACTAATTCACCCCTCCACTTT.

V gene TRBV27 combines with J gene TRBJ2-1; 14 bases fit TRBD2. Germline lookup yields CDR1 MNHEY and CDR2 SMNVEV (reference sequence). This CDR3 spans 15 amino acids. V was pared by 9 bases and J by 10 bases, with 11 bases of the junction left unmatched. The CDR3 DNA is TGTGCCAGTCACACCGGGACTAGCGGGAGACGGGAGCAGTTCTTC. This encodes CASHTGTSGRREQFF.

This sequence joins TRBV5-6 and TRBJ1-5; TRBD1 matches 7 bases. The CDR3 contains 14 residues. V gave up 1 base and J gave up 6 bases; unmatched junction bases: 4. The V gene's germline CDR1 is SGHDT and CDR2 YYEEEE. This CDR3 is CASSLRGGPQPQHF. The DNA of the CDR3 is TGTGCCAGCAGCTTGCGAGGGGGCCCTCAGCCCCAGCATTTT. The variable domain in full, with the rest retrieved from reference TRBV5-6 and TRBJ1-5, is DAGVTQSPTHLIKTRGQQVTLRCSPKSGHDTVSWYQQALGQGPQFIFQYYEEEERQRGNFPDRFSGHQFPNYSSELNVNALLLGDSALYLCASSLRGGPQPQHFGDGTRLSIL.

The chain joins TRBV10-2 to TRBJ2-5; no firm D call. CDR1 is WSHSY and CDR2 is SAAADI in the germline V gene. The CDR3 has 14 amino acids. The V and J ends lost 0 bases and 4 bases respectively, with 9 bases between them. CDR3 loop: CASSESTPRETQYF. CDR3 nucleotides: TGCGCCAGCAGTGAGTCGACTCCGAGAGAGACCCAGTACTTC.

The rearrangement uses TRBV4-2 and TRBJ1-6, with D possibly matching TRBD1 (5 bases). Trimming took 1 base from V and 0 from J, leaving 16 bases between them. This CDR3 is 19 amino acids long. From germline, CDR1 is LGHNA and CDR2 YNFKEQ. CDR3 amino acids: CASSQVQQGGSSYNSPLHF. As DNA, the CDR3 is TGTGCCAGCAGCCAAGTTCAGCAGGGTGGGAGCTCCTATAATTCACCCCTCCACTTT.

V gene TRBV2 combines with J gene TRBJ2-5; either TRBD1 or TRBD2 may supply D (5 bases each). The germline gives CDR1 SNHLY, CDR2 FYNNEI. Trimming shortened V by 8 bases and J by 4 bases, and 14 bases separated the two germline ends. The CDR3 is made up of 13 amino acids. CDR3 bases: TGTGCCAGCCTGAGGGGTCTAGGAGAGACCCAGTACTTC. It codes for CASLRGLGETQYF.

This rearrangement joins TRBV18 to TRBJ1-6; the D gene is possibly TRBD1 (6 bases). The CDR3 runs to 15 residues. Trimming removed 2 bases from V and 10 bases from J, with 15 bases in between. Germline V lookup: CDR1 KGHSH, CDR2 LQKENI. The CDR3 spells CASSPSGRGDSPLHF. CDR3 coding DNA: TGTGCCAGCTCACCATCGGGCAGGGGTGACTCACCCCTCCACTTT.

The V and J genes are TRBV5-6 and TRBJ2-5; D may be TRBD2 (5 bases). The CDR3 consists of 17 residues. CDR1 SGHDT and CDR2 YYEEEE come from the germline V gene. Trimming cost V 4 bases and J 5 bases, with 24 bases left between them. The CDR3 reads CASSPGLRAPIRETQYF. In DNA, the CDR3 is TGTGCCAGCAGCCCCGGACTTAGGGCCCCTATCAGGGAGACCCAGTACTTC.

The chain employs TRBV6-5 and TRBJ1-4, with D maybe TRBD1 (5 bases). V was cut by 4 bases and J by 2 bases, with 14 bases left in between. Germline lookup yields CDR1 MNHEY and CDR2 SVGAGI. This CDR3 has 16 residues. The CDR3 reads CASSSGTSRTNEKLFF. CDR3 nucleotides: TGTGCCAGCAGTTCGGGGACGTCCCGGACTAATGAAAAACTGTTTTTT.

Concerning this clone itself: Germline is not matched at one junction end, which may reflect a read error. This chain links TRBV3-1 (or the pseudogene TRBV3-2) with TRBJ1-1; D is unclear. The CDR3 runs to 12 residues. The germline CDR1 and CDR2 sequences are LGHDT and YNNKEL (reference sequence). The CDR3 sequence: CASSQGLGRQYF. In DNA, the CDR3 is TGTGCCAGCAGCCAGGGCTTAGGCCGTCAGTACTTT.

This chain joins TRBV6-5 and TRBJ2-5; D not resolved. Trimming took 0 bases from V and 2 from J, leaving 10 bases between them. CDR1 and CDR2 (germline): MNHEY, SVGAGI. The CDR3 contains 15 residues. CDR3 DNA: TGTGCCAGCAGTTACTCGGCAGCCCAGCAAGAGACCCAGTACTTC. Its translation: CASSYSAAQQETQYF.

The rearrangement links TRBV7-3 to TRBJ2-2, with D perhaps matching TRBD2 (6 bases). CDR3 length: 14 residues. The germline V gene has CDR1 SGHTA and CDR2 FQGTGA. The V end was cut by 6 bases, the J end by 4 bases, with 12 bases between. The CDR3 DNA sequence: TGTGCCAGCAGGAAGGCCGGGGGCACCGGGGAGCTGTTTTTT. This translates into CASRKAGGTGELFF.

As regards this clone: The junction does not match germline at one end; this may be a read error. The V and J genes are TRBV10-1 and TRBJ2-7, with unresolved D. Germline lookup yields CDR1 WNHNN and CDR2 SYGVQD (reference sequence). This CDR3 spans 13 amino acids. CDR3 in DNA: TGCGCCAGCAGTGAGTTCAGGTCCTCCGAGCAGTACTTC. Its protein product is CASSEFRSSEQYF.

The CDR3 coding sequence is TGTGCCAGCAGATGGATGAACACTGAAGCTTTCTTT. It encodes CASRWMNTEAFF. This sequence joins TRBV6-5 and TRBJ1-1; no clear D gene. The germline V and J ends were trimmed by 6 bases and 0 bases, with 5 bases remaining between them. The CDR3 loop spans 12 amino acids. Germline V lookup: CDR1 MNHEY, CDR2 SVGAGI.

The gene calls are TRBV5-1 and TRBJ1-1, with a possible D match to TRBD1 (6 bases). The germline V gene encodes CDR1 SGHRS and CDR2 YFSETQ. Trimming removed 0 bases from V and 7 bases from J, with 13 bases in between. The CDR3 has 14 residues. The CDR3 sequence: CASSLERGDIEAFF. CDR3 bases: TGCGCCAGCAGCTTGGAGAGGGGGGACATTGAAGCTTTCTTT.

This chain's CDR3 is CASSQDPSGGGNQPQHF. The CDR3 region has the DNA TGCGCCAGCAGCCAAGATCCGTCGGGGGGAGGCAATCAGCCCCAGCATTTT. The V call is TRBV4-3, the J call TRBJ1-5; TRBD1 might be the D (5 bases). The CDR3 has 17 residues. Deletions cut 0 bases from V and 2 bases from J, with 14 bases between. Per the germline V gene, CDR1 is LGHNA and CDR2 is YSLEER.

The V gene is TRBV18, the J gene TRBJ1-2; TRBD1 aligns across 7 bases. This CDR3 comprises 15 residues. Germline lookup yields CDR1 KGHSH and CDR2 LQKENI. The J segment lost 2 bases and the V segment lost 2 bases, leaving 5 bases of the junction unmatched. The CDR3 sequence is CASSPNKQGNYGYTF. In nucleotides, the CDR3 is TGTGCCAGCTCACCAAACAAACAGGGGAACTATGGCTACACCTTC. The full variable domain, with the rest looked up from reference TRBV18 and TRBJ1-2, is NAGVMQNPRHLVRRRGQEARLRCSPMKGHSHVYWYRQLPEEGLKFMVYLQKENIIDESGMPKERFSAEFPKEGPSILRIQQVVRGDSAAYFCASSPNKQGNYGYTFGSGTRLTVV.

V usage is TRBV6-2 or TRBV6-3 and J usage is TRBJ1-1, with unresolved D. Germline V lookup: CDR1 MNHEY, CDR2 SVGEGT. Trimming removed 5 bases at V and 1 base at J, with 8 bases between. This CDR3 comprises 13 residues. The CDR3 DNA follows: TGTGCCAGCAGTGCCCGGTGGAACACTGAAGCTTTCTTT. Translation gives CASSARWNTEAFF.

The chain links TRBV3-1 (or the pseudogene TRBV3-2) to TRBJ1-5; 10 bases are a match to TRBD1. The J segment lost 2 bases and the V segment lost 4 bases, leaving 2 bases of the junction unmatched. CDR1 is LGHDT and CDR2 is YNNKEL in the germline V gene (reference sequence). There are 15 residues in the CDR3. CDR3 DNA sequence: TGTGCCAGCAGCCCCGGGACAGGGGGCAATCAGCCCCAGCATTTT. It specifies CASSPGTGGNQPQHF.

The chain carries TRBV10-3 and TRBJ2-7, with 9 bases that match TRBD2. V shed 9 bases, J shed 0 bases, and the junction held 9 bases outside the gene matches. The CDR3 covers 15 residues. Germline V gene lookup returns CDR1 ENHRY and CDR2 SYGVKD. The CDR3 nucleotides read TGTGCCATAACATCTGAGCGGGAGGCCTCCTACGAGCAGTACTTC. Its translation is CAITSEREASYEQYF.

The J gene is TRBJ1-1, the V gene TRBV27; TRBD1 is a possible D gene (6 bases). This CDR3 has 15 residues. V lost 6 bases and J 0 bases, leaving 14 bases between the germline ends. The V gene's germline CDR1 is MNHEY and CDR2 SMNVEV (reference sequence). CDR3 residues: CASSPWDTMNTEAFF. DNA for the CDR3: TGTGCCAGCAGCCCATGGGACACAATGAACACTGAAGCTTTCTTT.

V is TRBV18 and J is TRBJ1-2, with D tentatively TRBD1 (5 bases). This CDR3 is 14 amino acids long. Germline V gene lookup returns CDR1 KGHSH and CDR2 LQKENI. V shed 3 bases and J shed 4 bases, with 12 bases lying between them. CDR3 DNA sequence: TGTGCCAGCTCACCGGGGGATTCGGGCTATGGCTACACCTTC. Translating it yields CASSPGDSGYGYTF.

This chain connects TRBV5-8 to TRBJ1-1; D is unresolved. Per germline, CDR1 SGHTS and CDR2 YDEGEE. The CDR3 totals 13 residues. V dropped 2 bases and J dropped 1 base, with 6 bases sitting between them. CDR3 nucleotide sequence: TGTGCCAGCAGCTTTCCCCAGAACACTGAAGCTTTCTTT. It is translated as CASSFPQNTEAFF.

The gene calls are TRBV6-5 and TRBJ2-7, with D tentatively TRBD2 (6 bases). Germline CDR1 and CDR2: MNHEY and SVGAGI. Deletions cut 0 bases from V and 1 base from J, with 13 bases between. The CDR3 is made up of 16 amino acids. The CDR3 protein is CASSYSMLRGSYEQYF. In nucleotides, the CDR3 is TGTGCCAGCAGTTACTCGATGTTACGGGGGTCCTACGAGCAGTACTTC.

This clone came up once. The rearrangement uses TRBV6-1 and TRBJ2-7, with D perhaps given as TRBD1 or TRBD2 (5 bases each). Between the trimmed V and J ends, which lost 7 bases and 1 base, there was a span of 14 bases. The germline CDR1 and CDR2 sequences are MNHNS and SASEGT. CDR3 length: 14 residues. DNA for the CDR3: TGTGCCAGCACAAATAGGGACGGATCCTACGAGCAGTACTTC. Amino acid sequence: CASTNRDGSYEQYF.

The chain uses TRBV7-2 and TRBJ2-7; weak D call: TRBD2 (5 bases). Trimming cost V 1 base and J 0 bases, with 16 bases left between them. The CDR3 runs to 17 residues. Looked up from germline, CDR1 is SGHTA and CDR2 is FQGNSA. This chain's CDR3 is CASSLVASVGVSYEQYF. CDR3 in DNA: TGTGCCAGCAGCTTAGTGGCCTCGGTGGGAGTCTCCTACGAGCAGTACTTC.

V gene TRBV24-1 combines with J gene TRBJ2-1, with 9 bases aligning to TRBD1. Germline values: CDR1 KGHDR, CDR2 SFDVKD. CDR3 size: 15 residues. V lost 0 bases, J lost 10 bases, and 6 bases stayed unmatched. The CDR3 DNA is TGTGCCACCAGTGATTTGGGGACAGGGCGGGGGGAGCAGTTCTTC. Amino acids: CATSDLGTGRGEQFF.

The chain links TRBV2 to TRBJ1-5; D is unclear. This CDR3 region has 14 residues. Germline V CDR1 and CDR2: SNHLY, FYNNEI. Trimming removed 6 bases at V and 2 bases at J, with 11 bases between. The CDR3 protein is CASSANFGNQPQHF. The CDR3 DNA follows: TGTGCCAGCAGCGCTAATTTTGGCAATCAGCCCCAGCATTTT.

The CDR3 loop reads CASSFYDRNTEAFF. CDR3 DNA: TGTGCCAGCAGTTTCTATGACAGGAACACTGAAGCTTTCTTT. The chain uses TRBV27 and TRBJ1-1; D is possibly TRBD1 (5 bases). Trimming cost V 3 bases and J 1 base, with 9 bases left between them. This CDR3 is 14 amino acids long. Germline assignment: CDR1 MNHEY and CDR2 SMNVEV (reference sequence).

The CDR3 spells CASSVATTNEKLFF. CDR3 DNA sequence: TGTGCCAGCAGCGTAGCAACAACTAATGAAAAACTGTTTTTT. V and J are TRBV9 and TRBJ1-4; no clear D. This CDR3 contains 14 residues. V shed 0 bases and J shed 0 bases, with 3 bases lying between them. Germline V gene lookup returns CDR1 SGDLS and CDR2 YYNGEE.